The clone carrying this TCR beta chain was recorded many times. As yet, its antigen is unknown. Researchers defined stable Graves' hyperthyroidism as no ophthalmopathy progression within 18 months. CDR1 is LGHNA, CDR2 YSLEER, per germline. The V segment lost 8 bases and the J segment 0 bases; nucleotides outside the gene matches: 7. The CDR3 contains 14 residues. RNA transcripts provided the source from which TCR beta CDR3 regions were amplified. Researchers ran a first-round RT-PCR on the TCR CDR3 using the HTBI primer set. TCRdb redid the calling of the multiplex PCR reads with MiXCR, one entry per CDR3 protein. The sample has 92,000 or so distinct CDR3 sequences, around 50% seen once. The data belong to a study of T cells in Graves' hyperthyroidism and ophthalmopathy. General observations from the study: Onset of ophthalmopathy came a median approximately 6.9 months after the model predicted it. Also found in blood were most expanded thyroid clonotypes above 0.001.

Sequencing was done on a sample of blood. The V call is TRBV4-3, the J call TRBJ2-7; 7 bases match TRBD2. This sequence originates from a woman aged 40 to 50 with Graves' hyperthyroidism. The chain's CDR3 is CASRSGLSSYEQYF. CDR3 nucleotides: TGCGCCAGCCGTAGCGGGTTGAGCTCCTACGAGCAGTACTTC.